The 5 T cell receptor beta chains below come from one sample, sequenced in a study of shared clonotypes between healthy human individuals. Sequenced by immunoSEQ multiplex PCR; TCRdb stores in-frame clones only, minus some. The sample lists approximately 1.4 million clones, 98% occurring once. Sequencing input: naive CD4+ T cells sorted from blood. Documented subset: CD45RA+ positively selected. The origin of the receptors is a man younger than 45 in good health.

The rearrangement links TRBV6-5 to TRBJ2-7; D unclear. Per germline, CDR1 MNHEY and CDR2 SVGAGI. The V end lost 2 bases, the J end lost 2 bases, and 10 bases lay between the germline ends. The CDR3 length is 14 residues. The CDR3 region has the DNA TGTGCCAGCAGTTACCCCGGGCCACCCTACGAGCAGTACTTC. This codes for CASSYPGPPYEQYF.

The rearrangement joins TRBV28 to TRBJ1-4; 7 positions match TRBD1. J lost 3 bases, V lost 5 bases, and 6 bases had no gene match. Germline V CDR1 and CDR2: MDHEN, SYDVKM. The CDR3 is 15 amino acids. The CDR3 protein is CASSQNQGANEKLFF. CDR3 DNA sequence: TGTGCCAGCAGTCAGAATCAGGGGGCTAATGAAAAACTGTTTTTT. Variable domain in full (rest from reference TRBV28 and TRBJ1-4): DVKVTQSSRYLVKRTGEKVFLECVQDMDHENMFWYRQDPGLGLRLIYFSYDVKMKEKGDIPEGYSVSREKKERFSLILESASTNQTSMYLCASSQNQGANEKLFFGSGTQLSVL.

This rearrangement joins TRBV5-6 to TRBJ2-3; 10 positions match TRBD2. Germline CDR1 reads SGHDT; CDR2 reads YYEEEE. The CDR3 is made up of 16 amino acids. V shed 4 bases, J shed 2 bases, and the junction held 7 bases outside the gene matches. The CDR3 sequence: CASSLRTSGYTDTQYF. CDR3 in DNA: TGTGCCAGCAGCCTGAGGACTAGCGGCTACACAGATACGCAGTATTTT.

The chain recombines TRBV6-1 with TRBJ2-7, with D perhaps matching TRBD1 or TRBD2 (6 bases each). The CDR3 runs to 13 residues. Trimming left V 8 bases short and J 3 bases short, with 14 bases between. CDR1 and CDR2 from the germline V gene are MNHNS and SASEGT. CDR3 DNA sequence: TGTGCCAGCGCCCTCGGGGGCCACTACGAGCAGTACTTC. Translation: CASALGGHYEQYF.

This chain joins TRBV5-1 and TRBJ2-7, with D possibly TRBD2 on 5 matching bases. V gave up 0 bases and J gave up 4 bases, with 14 bases separating them. CDR1 and CDR2 (germline): SGHRS, YFSETQ. This CDR3 comprises 15 residues. The CDR3 DNA reads as TGCGCCAGCAGCTTGGGTCCGGGAAGGGTTTACGAGCAGTACTTC. Translating it yields CASSLGPGRVYEQYF.